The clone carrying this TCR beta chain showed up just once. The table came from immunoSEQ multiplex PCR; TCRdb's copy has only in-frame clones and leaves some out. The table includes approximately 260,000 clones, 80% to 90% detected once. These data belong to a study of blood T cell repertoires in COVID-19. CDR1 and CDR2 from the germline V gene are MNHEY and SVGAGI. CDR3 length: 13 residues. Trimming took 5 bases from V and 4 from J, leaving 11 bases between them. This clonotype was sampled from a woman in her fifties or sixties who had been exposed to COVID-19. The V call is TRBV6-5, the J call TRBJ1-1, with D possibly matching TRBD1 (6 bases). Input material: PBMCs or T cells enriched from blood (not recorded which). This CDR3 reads CASSPIGGTEAFF. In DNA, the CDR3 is TGTGCCAGCAGTCCTATAGGGGGCACTGAAGCTTTCTTT.